The T cell receptor (beta chain) described here comes from a study of beta chain features in type 1 diabetes. About the research overall: Age, gender and cell yields were alike across patients and healthy donors.

Via the markers CD45RO/CCR7/CD25/CD127/CD95/CD27, stem cell-like memory, regulatory, central memory and naive CD4+ cells were sorted. Study results and caveats: Across patients, naive, central memory and Treg TCRB repertoires exhibited apparently greater similarity than was observed across healthy donors. Among patients with Type 1 diabetes, TCRB CDR3s were moderately but significantly shorter in every one of the four CD4+ subsets.

A note on this clone: Its target is unknown.

V dropped 1 base and J dropped 1 base, with 7 bases sitting between them. This CDR3 comprises 14 residues. Germline V gives CDR1 SGHTA, CDR2 FQGNSA. Of the isolated RNA, all was reverse transcribed, and so the sequenced material was expressed TCRB transcripts. Average reads for naive, central memory and regulatory T cell samples were several million. TCRdb's table, derived via immunoSEQ multiplex PCR, lists solely in-frame clones and lacks some. There are some 170,000 clones in the sample; more than 60% occur only once, and 0.08% to 0.1% lies in the top ten. This receptor was identified in a man aged 25 to 45 with type 1 diabetes. V and J are TRBV7-2 and TRBJ2-5, with unresolved D. The sequenced sample consisted of naive CD4+ T cells from blood. CDR3 in amino acids: CASSLVSFQETQYF. CDR3 nucleotide sequence: TGTGCCAGCAGCTTAGTCTCCTTCCAAGAGACCCAGTACTTC.